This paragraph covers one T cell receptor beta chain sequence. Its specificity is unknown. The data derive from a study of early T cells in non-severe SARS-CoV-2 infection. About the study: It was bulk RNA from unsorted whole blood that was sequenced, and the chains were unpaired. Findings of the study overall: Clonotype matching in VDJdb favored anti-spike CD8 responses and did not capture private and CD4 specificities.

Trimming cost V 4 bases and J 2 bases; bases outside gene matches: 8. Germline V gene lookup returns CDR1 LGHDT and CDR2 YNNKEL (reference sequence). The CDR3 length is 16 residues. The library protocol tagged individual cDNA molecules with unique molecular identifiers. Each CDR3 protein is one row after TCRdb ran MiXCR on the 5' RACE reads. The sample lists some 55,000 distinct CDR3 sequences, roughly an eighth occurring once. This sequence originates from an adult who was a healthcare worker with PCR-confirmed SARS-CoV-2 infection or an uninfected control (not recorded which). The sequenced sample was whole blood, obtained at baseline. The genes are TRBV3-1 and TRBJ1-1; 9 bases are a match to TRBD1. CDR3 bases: TGTGCCAGCAGCCCCCCCGACAGGGGGAGAAACACTGAAGCTTTCTTT. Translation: CASSPPDRGRNTEAFF. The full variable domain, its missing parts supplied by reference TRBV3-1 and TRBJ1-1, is DTAVSQTPKYLVTQMGNDKSIKCEQNLGHDTMYWYKQDSKKFLKIMFSYNNKELIINETVPNRFSPKSPDKAHLNLHINSLELGDSAVYFCASSPPDRGRNTEAFFGQGTRLTVV.